The following is a T cell receptor (beta chain) sequence with its context. Its matching antigen is unknown. V was shortened by 8 bases and J by 4 bases, with 20 bases between the two germline ends. The CDR3 totals 15 residues. Post-sort purity exceeded 98% for all sorted populations. This sample is drawn from a study of beta chain features in type 1 diabetes. Expressed TCRB transcripts were sequenced because the isolated RNA had all been reverse transcribed beforehand. Some clones are missing from TCRdb's copy, which holds only in-frame ones; the method was immunoSEQ multiplex PCR. The sample has hundreds of thousands of clones; roughly 9% are singletons. Findings of the study overall: Shortening of TCRB CDR3s, moderate but significant, appeared in all four CD4+ subsets of Type 1 diabetes patients. VDJ junctions from type 1 diabetes patients carried fewer insertions and larger deletions.

The specimen was central memory CD4+ T cells from blood. The rearrangement uses TRBV23-1 and TRBJ2-5; tentatively, D is TRBD2 (6 bases). TRBV23-1 is given ORF status, its function remaining uncertain. The TCR was taken from a man aged 25-45 years with type 1 diabetes. The CDR3 protein is CASFPPDGGVETQYF. The DNA of the CDR3 is TGCGCCAGCTTCCCCCCGGACGGAGGGGTAGAGACCCAGTACTTC.